The 5 T cell receptor beta chains below all came from one sample that was sequenced in a study of cytomegalovirus exposure and HLA in healthy donors (dated by TCRdb to 2017 to 2019). Libraries came from the immunoSEQ multiplex PCR assay. A mixture of 60 forward primers for TCR Vbeta segments and 13 reverse primers for TCR Jbeta segments was used in the multiplex PCR. TCRdb obtained this table from immuneACCESS and retained in-frame rearrangements with V and J assigned. These tables miss some clones; where compared with another copy, unresolved V genes account for less than half of the shortfall, and the remainder is unexplained. The sample yields around 150,000 clones; 65% to 90% were counted once. The biggest ten clones account for 1.9% of the sample. The sample consisted of PBMCs. The receptors here all came from a human donor in good health.

A note on this clone: One end of the junction varies from germline; a read error may be responsible. This rearrangement joins TRBV11-2 to TRBJ2-6, with TRBD1 identical over 8 bases. The CDR3 has 16 amino acids. Germline CDR1 reads SGHAT; CDR2 reads FQNNGV. CDR3 coding DNA: TGTGCCAGCAGCCGGTCAGGGGGCCATGGGACCAACGTCCTGACTTTC. Protein: CASSRSGGHGTNVLTF. The entire variable domain, with the rest obtained from reference TRBV11-2 and TRBJ2-6, is as follows: EAGVAQSPRYKIIEKRQSVAFWCNPISGHATLYWYQQILGQGPKLLIQFQNNGVVDDSQLPKDRFSAERLKGVDSTLKIQPAKLEDSAVYLCASSRSGGHGTNVLTFGAGSRLTVL.

This chain joins TRBV5-1 and TRBJ2-1; D might be TRBD1 (7 bases). The V gene's germline CDR1 is SGHRS and CDR2 YFSETQ. Trimming removed 0 bases at V and 8 bases at J, with 15 bases between. The CDR3 loop spans 15 amino acids. The CDR3 here is CASSLGWRGQDEQFF. In DNA form, the CDR3 reads TGCGCCAGCAGCTTGGGGTGGAGGGGGCAAGATGAGCAGTTCTTC.

The rearrangement joins TRBV13 to TRBJ1-4; 7 nucleotides line up with TRBD1. After removal of 6 bases from V and 3 bases from J, the junction contained 13 bases not matched to a gene. This CDR3 contains 17 residues. In germline, CDR1 is PRHDT, CDR2 FYEKMQ (reference sequence). The CDR3 sequence: CASSFAFRGQPNEKLFF. The CDR3 nucleotides are TGTGCCAGCAGTTTCGCTTTTCGGGGACAGCCTAATGAAAAACTGTTTTTT.

The chain uses TRBV5-4 and TRBJ1-5; D is perhaps TRBD1 (5 bases). With 3 bases removed from V and 3 bases from J, the gap between germline ends came to 13 bases. Germline V gene lookup returns CDR1 SGHNT and CDR2 YYREEE (reference sequence). CDR3 length: 15 amino acids. The CDR3 reads CASSSGGNTNQPQHF. The CDR3 DNA reads as TGTGCCAGCAGCTCCGGGGGGAATACCAATCAGCCCCAGCATTTT.

This rearrangement joins TRBV21-1 to TRBJ1-1; TRBD1 is taken as the D call from the table, unchecked against the DNA. TRBV21-1 is labeled a pseudogene. This CDR3 has 14 amino acids. In DNA form, the CDR3 reads TGTGCCAGCAGCAAAACGACAGTCAACACTGAAGCTTTCTTT. Translated: CASSKTTVNTEAFF.